These 18 T cell receptor beta chains originate from one sample sequenced in a study of blood T cell repertoires in COVID-19. TCRdb's copy holds only in-frame clones and misses some; the assay was immunoSEQ multiplex PCR. The sample includes about 300,000 clones, roughly 91% of them seen just once. Specimen: peripheral blood. The source is a man aged 40-55 years with acute or convalescent COVID-19.

The chain has TRBV5-6 and TRBJ1-4; D remains ambiguous. This CDR3 spans 13 amino acids. Trimming took off 4 bases at V and 7 bases at J, with 11 bases between the two ends. Germline-derived CDR1 and CDR2 are SGHDT and YYEEEE. The CDR3 spells CASSPTRGEKLFF. CDR3 in DNA: TGTGCCAGCAGCCCGACCCGGGGTGAAAAACTGTTTTTT. Complete variable domain (other parts from reference TRBV5-6 and TRBJ1-4): DAGVTQSPTHLIKTRGQQVTLRCSPKSGHDTVSWYQQALGQGPQFIFQYYEEEERQRGNFPDRFSGHQFPNYSSELNVNALLLGDSALYLCASSPTRGEKLFFGSGTQLSVL.

The CDR3 loop is CASSYRGANTGELFF. Here the CDR3 DNA reads TGTGCCAGCAGCTACAGGGGGGCGAACACCGGGGAGCTGTTTTTT. The chain joins TRBV11-2 to TRBJ2-2, with 8 bases lining up with TRBD1. Per the germline V gene, CDR1 is SGHAT and CDR2 is FQNNGV. The CDR3 consists of 15 residues. V lost 4 bases and J lost 0; bases outside the gene matches: 1. The whole variable domain, remainder taken from reference TRBV11-2 and TRBJ2-2, is EAGVAQSPRYKIIEKRQSVAFWCNPISGHATLYWYQQILGQGPKLLIQFQNNGVVDDSQLPKDRFSAERLKGVDSTLKIQPAKLEDSAVYLCASSYRGANTGELFFGEGSRLTVL.

As DNA, the CDR3 is TGTGCCAGCAGTTGGGCGGGCGGGGAGCTGTTTTTT. This codes for CASSWAGGELFF. The V and J genes are TRBV28 and TRBJ2-2; weak D call: TRBD2 (5 bases). The CDR3 is 12 amino acids. CDR1 and CDR2 from the germline V gene are MDHEN and SYDVKM. Trimming pared 4 bases from V and 7 bases from J, leaving 7 bases between.

The count of this clone is one. This rearrangement joins TRBV30 to TRBJ2-2, with D perhaps matching TRBD1 (6 bases). The CDR3 is made up of 14 amino acids. Germline V gene sequence: CDR1 GTSNPN, CDR2 SVGIG (reference sequence). V lost 1 base to trimming and J lost 5 bases, with 11 bases between them. The CDR3 sequence is CAWSAGQRTGELFF. CDR3 coding DNA: TGTGCCTGGAGTGCTGGACAGAGGACCGGGGAGCTGTTTTTT.

The chain links TRBV10-3 to TRBJ2-7, with D uncertain. V was pared by 3 bases and J by 2 bases, with 11 bases between. Germline V gene lookup returns CDR1 ENHRY and CDR2 SYGVKD. CDR3 length equals 14 residues. CDR3: CAISDTLPTYEQYF. The CDR3 region has the DNA TGTGCCATCAGTGACACATTACCAACCTACGAGCAGTACTTC.

This clone was observed a few times. The V gene is TRBV9, the J gene TRBJ2-7, with 9 nucleotides matching TRBD1. CDR1 is SGDLS and CDR2 is YYNGEE in the germline V gene. With 4 bases clipped from V and 4 bases from J, the junction kept 9 bases outside the gene matches. The CDR3 has 15 amino acids. CDR3 DNA: TGTGCCAGCAGCCTCGGGACAGGGAAATGGTACGAGCAGTACTTC. This translates into CASSLGTGKWYEQYF.

The rearrangement joins TRBV7-9 to TRBJ2-3; D is undetermined. The germline V gene has CDR1 SEHNR and CDR2 FQNEAQ (reference sequence). The CDR3 consists of 15 residues. The ends were cut back, 2 bases at V and 1 base at J, with 10 bases in the middle. The CDR3 nucleotides are TGTGCCAGCAGCTTACAATACGGTGGCACAGATACGCAGTATTTT. Translated, it gives CASSLQYGGTDTQYF.

J is TRBJ2-2 and V is TRBV11-2, with D possibly matching TRBD1 (5 bases). The length of the CDR3 is 15 residues. V was cut by 4 bases and J by 0 bases, with 9 bases left in between. The V gene's germline CDR1 is SGHAT and CDR2 FQNNGV. In DNA form, the CDR3 reads TGTGCCAGCAGCTCCTTAGGGGCGAACACCGGGGAGCTGTTTTTT. As protein: CASSSLGANTGELFF.

The chain has TRBV18 and TRBJ1-2; TRBD1 matches 7 bases. V shed 2 bases and J 4 bases; nucleotides not matched to a gene: 13. CDR1 and CDR2 (germline): KGHSH, LQKENI. This CDR3 has 17 residues. CDR3 DNA sequence: TGTGCCAGCTCACCAACTACCCCCGAGACAGGGTCCTATGGCTACACCTTC. This gives the protein CASSPTTPETGSYGYTF.

The count of this clone is one. The chain has TRBV6-6 and TRBJ2-3; TRBD1 is a possible D gene (6 bases). The germline V gene has CDR1 MNHNY and CDR2 SVGAGI (reference sequence). This CDR3 has 14 amino acids. V lost 4 bases and J 3 bases, leaving 11 bases between the germline ends. CDR3 protein: CASSFQDRTDTQYF. CDR3 coding DNA: TGTGCCAGCAGTTTTCAGGACAGAACAGATACGCAGTATTTT.

This CDR3 reads CASSIAPIPDYGYTF. Written as DNA, the CDR3 is TGTGCCAGTAGTATCGCCCCCATCCCGGACTATGGCTACACCTTC. This chain links TRBV19 with TRBJ1-2; D is unclear. Germline V lookup: CDR1 LNHDA, CDR2 SQIVND (reference sequence). CDR3 length: 15 amino acids. The V and J ends lost 3 bases and 3 bases respectively, with 14 bases between them.

The CDR3: CASSIPTGGADGYTF. The CDR3 DNA follows: TGCGCCAGCAGCATTCCGACAGGGGGCGCCGATGGCTACACCTTC. The chain links TRBV5-1 to TRBJ1-2; TRBD1 matches 10 bases. Germline V gene sequence: CDR1 SGHRS, CDR2 YFSETQ. After removal of 4 bases from V and 6 bases from J, the junction contained 9 bases not matched to a gene. The CDR3 loop spans 15 amino acids.

There are a few counts of this clone. The gene calls are TRBV10-3 and TRBJ2-1; D is ambiguous. This CDR3 is built from 14 residues. Germline CDR1 ENHRY, CDR2 SYGVKD. V lost 3 bases to trimming and J lost 3 bases, with 9 bases between them. This chain's CDR3 is CAISEEVIYNEQFF. The CDR3 region has the DNA TGTGCCATCAGTGAAGAGGTGATCTACAATGAGCAGTTCTTC.

This chain joins TRBV12-5 and TRBJ2-1, with 7 bases aligning to TRBD1. J lost 10 bases, V lost 1 base, and 7 bases had no gene match. This CDR3 comprises 14 residues. The germline CDR1 and CDR2 sequences are LGHNT and FRNRAP. The CDR3: CASGLGQGSGEQFF. DNA of the CDR3: TGTGCTAGTGGTTTGGGACAGGGATCAGGAGAGCAGTTCTTC.

CDR3 residues: CASSQDAGNSPLHF. CDR3 DNA: TGTGCCAGCAGCCAAGATGCCGGGAATTCACCCCTCCACTTT. The rearrangement joins TRBV4-2 to TRBJ1-6, with D hard to call. V lost 0 bases and J lost 7, with 7 bases in between. This CDR3 has 14 residues. Germline-derived CDR1 and CDR2 are LGHNA and YNFKEQ.

The chain couples TRBV3-1 (or the pseudogene TRBV3-2) to TRBJ1-3; possibly TRBD1 for D (6 bases). This CDR3 comprises 16 residues. V lost 4 bases and J 8 bases, leaving 21 bases between the germline ends. Germline-derived CDR1 and CDR2 are LGHDT and YNNKEL (reference sequence). The CDR3 DNA reads TGTGCCAGCAGCCTCGACTCTACGACAGGTCCAGACACCATATATTTT. As protein: CASSLDSTTGPDTIYF.

V usage is TRBV12-5 and J usage is TRBJ1-3, with a possible D match to TRBD1 (5 bases). Germline loops: CDR1 LGHNT, CDR2 FRNRAP. The length of the CDR3 is 13 residues. V gave up 5 bases and J gave up 9 bases, with 14 bases separating them. This chain's CDR3 is CASGRTGGTTIYF. CDR3 DNA: TGTGCTAGTGGTCGAACCGGAGGGACCACCATATATTTT.

V usage is TRBV29-1 and J usage is TRBJ1-2; D unresolved. The V gene's germline CDR1 is SQVTM and CDR2 ANQGSEA. Deletions cut 2 bases from V and 5 bases from J, with 9 bases between. The CDR3 has 12 residues. The CDR3 DNA follows: TGCAGCGTTGAAATAGGCGGGTATGGCTACACCTTC. Translated: CSVEIGGYGYTF. The full variable domain, its missing parts supplied by reference TRBV29-1 and TRBJ1-2, is SAVISQKPSRDICQRGTSLTIQCQVDSQVTMMFWYRQQPGQSLTLIATANQGSEATYESGFVIDKFPISRPNLTFSTLTVSNMSPEDSSIYLCSVEIGGYGYTFGSGTRLTVV.